These T cell receptor beta chains were read from a single sample in a study of shared clonotypes between healthy human individuals. The repertoire was sequenced with immunoSEQ multiplex PCR; TCRdb's copy has only in-frame clones and lacks some. The sample lists roughly 760,000 clones, about 74% seen once, with approximately 1.6% in the top ten. Source material: memory CD4+ T cells sorted from blood. Receptor source: a woman in her twenties or thirties in good health. The CDR3 runs from the conserved cysteine through the conserved F or W. Each record gives: V gene, clone size, J gene, D gene, CDR3 protein, CDR3 DNA. The D gene is left open where the match is weak. Clone sizes are given selectively: once, few, many, or a class where the clone is expanded.

TRBV7-9	once	TRBJ2-1	TRBD2	CASSSGLAFQFF	TGTGCCAGCAGCTCGGGACTAGCGTTTCAGTTCTTC
TRBV11-2	few	TRBJ1-5	-	CASSPDPNQPQHF	TGTGCCAGCAGCCCGGACCCGAATCAGCCCCAGCATTTT
TRBV18	-	TRBJ2-3	TRBD2	CASSPPGTSFTDTQYF	TGTGCCAGCTCACCACCCGGGACTAGCTTCACAGATACGCAGTATTTT
TRBV10-2	-	TRBJ2-5	TRBD1	CASSTDRGRETQYF	TGCGCCAGCAGTACGGACAGGGGGCGTGAGACCCAGTACTTC
TRBV7-9	-	TRBJ2-5	-	CASSAELQETQYF	TGTGCCAGCAGCGCCGAACTCCAAGAGACCCAGTACTTC
TRBV5-1	few	TRBJ2-7	-	CASSLEVAENSYEQYF	TGCGCCAGCAGCTTGGAGGTAGCGGAAAACTCCTACGAGCAGTACTTC
TRBV10-3	-	TRBJ1-3	-	CAISDGVTGGNTIYF	TGTGCCATCAGTGATGGCGTCACAGGGGGAAACACCATATATTTT
TRBV2	-	TRBJ1-5	-	CASSRSPRGGDQPQHF	TGTGCCAGCAGTCGATCTCCCCGCGGGGGAGATCAGCCCCAGCATTTT
TRBV6-5	-	TRBJ1-5	-	CARVDQPQHF	TGTGCCAGGGTTGATCAGCCCCAGCATTTT
TRBV27	-	TRBJ1-2	TRBD1	CASSLGDSQSVYGYTF	TGTGCCAGCAGTTTAGGGGACAGCCAGAGCGTATATGGCTACACCTTC
TRBV19	-	TRBJ2-2	-	CASSITGTSGGELFF	TGTGCCAGTAGCATAACAGGGACGTCCGGCGGGGAGCTGTTTTTT
TRBV11-2	-	TRBJ1-4	-	CASSASLTAEKLFF	TGTGCCAGCAGCGCAAGTTTGACGGCCGAAAAACTGTTTTTT
TRBV28	-	TRBJ2-5	-	CASSFTTKGTQYF	TGTGCCAGCAGTTTTACAACTAAGGGGACCCAGTACTTC
TRBV23-1	-	TRBJ1-5	TRBD1	CASSPARGQGSNQPQHF	TGCGCCAGCAGCCCCGCGAGGGGGCAGGGCAGCAATCAGCCCCAGCATTTT
TRBV7-3	-	TRBJ2-3	TRBD1	CASGAWDRADTQYF	TGTGCCAGCGGGGCGTGGGACAGAGCAGATACGCAGTATTTT
TRBV30	-	TRBJ1-1	-	CAWRRHALNTEAFF	TGTGCCTGGAGGCGCCATGCGTTGAACACTGAAGCTTTCTTT
TRBV4-1	-	TRBJ2-2	TRBD2	CASRQLATGELFF	TGCGCCAGCAGACAACTAGCGACCGGGGAGCTGTTTTTT
TRBV5-1	-	TRBJ2-3	-	CASSRQEINTDTQYF	TGCGCCAGCAGTAGACAGGAGATAAACACAGATACGCAGTATTTT
TRBV27	few	TRBJ2-3	TRBD2	CASSRAGDFTDTQYF	TGTGCCAGCAGTCGAGCGGGGGACTTCACAGATACGCAGTATTTT
TRBV29-1	many	TRBJ1-2	TRBD1	CSVELSGTGVGYTF	TGCAGCGTTGAATTATCCGGGACAGGGGTTGGCTACACCTTC
TRBV19	few	TRBJ2-3	-	CASSMGTSTDTQYF	TGTGCCAGTAGTATGGGGACTAGCACAGATACGCAGTATTTT
TRBV5-4	once	TRBJ2-1	TRBD2	CASSLKLANGNEQFF	TGTGCCAGCAGCTTGAAACTAGCGAATGGTAATGAGCAGTTCTTC
TRBV9	-	TRBJ2-7	TRBD2	CASSPRGSGIHEQYF	TGTGCCAGCAGCCCAAGAGGTAGCGGGATACACGAGCAGTACTTC
TRBV5-5	-	TRBJ1-5	TRBD1	CASSFGQDSNQPQHF	TGTGCCAGCAGCTTCGGACAGGATAGCAATCAGCCCCAGCATTTT
TRBV11-2	-	TRBJ1-4	-	CASSLAPSNEKLFF	TGTGCCAGCAGCTTGGCTCCTTCTAATGAAAAACTGTTTTTT
TRBV10-3	-	TRBJ2-1	TRBD1	CAISSGQGNEQFF	TGTGCCATCAGCTCGGGACAGGGCAATGAGCAGTTCTTC
TRBV9	few	TRBJ2-2	-	CASSVRSTGELFF	TGTGCCAGCAGCGTACGGAGCACCGGGGAGCTGTTTTTT
TRBV6-1	-	TRBJ2-5	TRBD2	CASTEMVLAGEETQYF	TGTGCCAGCACTGAGATGGTCCTAGCGGGAGAAGAGACCCAGTACTTC
TRBV25-1	-	TRBJ2-5	-	CASSDLQETQYF	TGTGCCAGCAGTGATTTGCAAGAGACCCAGTACTTC
TRBV7-9	-	TRBJ2-7	-	CASSSGRAGYEQYF	TGTGCCAGCAGCTCCGGAAGGGCGGGATACGAGCAGTACTTC
TRBV6-4	-	TRBJ1-1	-	CASSTRLNTEAFF	TGTGCCAGCAGTACGCGGTTGAACACTGAAGCTTTCTTT
TRBV6-6	-	TRBJ1-2	-	CASSFTDRGNGYTF	TGTGCCAGCAGCTTTACCGATCGGGGGAATGGCTACACCTTC
TRBV7-2	-	TRBJ2-2	-	CASSSDTGELFF	TGTGCCAGCAGCTCCGACACCGGGGAGCTGTTTTTT